Each of the 22 T cell receptor beta chains below was sequenced from the same sample in a study of blood T cells in healthy people across ages. A sample-barcoded 5' primer and a J-beta primer mix were used in a second PCR of roughly 6 to 11 cycles. From the 5' RACE reads, TCRdb called clonotypes with MiXCR, one entry per CDR3 protein. Of more than 1,400,000 distinct CDR3 sequences listed, approximately 40% are singletons. The sample comprised blood. The receptors derive from a woman between 18 and 30 years old in good health.

CDR3 sequence (DNA): TGTGCCAGCATCCAGGACAGTCTAGCGGGGTTGGCCAATGAGCAGTTCTTC. Amino acids: CASIQDSLAGLANEQFF. The chain uses TRBV4-2 and TRBJ2-1; 9 bases are shared with TRBD2. The CDR3 runs to 17 residues. The germline V gene encodes CDR1 LGHNA and CDR2 YNFKEQ. The V and J ends lost 7 bases and 6 bases, in that order; junction bases with no gene match: 16.

This clonotype has a handful of counts. V and J are TRBV20-1 and TRBJ1-6, with TRBD1 as a possible D gene (5 bases). V was shortened by 2 bases and J by 0 bases, with 5 bases between the two germline ends. This CDR3 comprises 14 residues. The germline gives CDR1 DFQATT, CDR2 SNEGSKA (reference sequence). DNA of the CDR3: TGCAGTGCTAGAAGGGGCTCCTATAATTCACCCCTCCACTTT. It encodes CSARRGSYNSPLHF.

This sequence joins TRBV2 and TRBJ2-5, with D perhaps matching TRBD1 (6 bases). This CDR3 is 13 amino acids long. The ends were cut back, 8 bases at V and 2 bases at J, with 12 bases in the middle. The germline V gene has CDR1 SNHLY and CDR2 FYNNEI. CDR3 in amino acids: CASLLGQQETQYF. As DNA, the CDR3 is TGTGCCAGCCTTCTAGGACAGCAAGAGACCCAGTACTTC.

The rearrangement uses TRBV6-1 and TRBJ1-1, with no clear D. This CDR3 has 10 amino acids. Germline lookup yields CDR1 MNHNS and CDR2 SASEGT. The V and J ends lost 8 bases and 7 bases respectively, with 8 bases between them. The CDR3 sequence: CASYRGEAFF. DNA of the CDR3: TGTGCCAGCTACCGAGGTGAAGCTTTCTTT.

Here the CDR3 DNA reads TGTGCCAGCAGCTTAGTAGGACTCCTGGGGGAGACCCAGTACTTC. It yields the protein CASSLVGLLGETQYF. V usage is TRBV5-5 and J usage is TRBJ2-5, with TRBD2 as a possible D gene (5 bases). Trimming pared 2 bases from V and 5 bases from J, leaving 16 bases between. Germline V gives CDR1 SGHKS, CDR2 YYEKEE (reference sequence). CDR3 length: 15 residues.

The table lists this clonotype with a few counts. V gene TRBV7-9 combines with J gene TRBJ2-7, with 7 bases matching TRBD2. This CDR3 region has 13 residues. V lost 2 bases to trimming and J lost 6 bases; unmatched junction nucleotides: 4. The V gene's germline CDR1 is SEHNR and CDR2 FQNEAQ (reference sequence). DNA for the CDR3: TGTGCCAGCAGCTTATCACTAGCGCGCGAGCAGTACTTC. Residues: CASSLSLAREQYF.

This clonotype has more than one count but fewer than ten. The CDR3 DNA reads as TGTGCCAGCAGTTGGGCTAGCCGAGAGACCCAGTACTTC. This encodes CASSWASRETQYF. The chain recombines TRBV28 with TRBJ2-5, with D maybe TRBD2 (5 bases). CDR1 and CDR2 (germline): MDHEN, SYDVKM. CDR3 length equals 13 residues. The V and J ends lost 4 bases and 4 bases respectively, with 10 bases between them.

V gene TRBV20-1 combines with J gene TRBJ2-5, with D tentatively TRBD1 or TRBD2 (5 bases each). Germline CDR1 and CDR2: DFQATT and SNEGSKA (reference sequence). V was clipped by 3 bases and J by 11 bases, with 13 bases between them. The CDR3 totals 11 residues. The CDR3, as DNA: TGCAGTGCTAGCTTAGTAGGGGAGCAGTACTTC. Encoded protein: CSASLVGEQYF.

This sequence joins TRBV27 and TRBJ1-2, with TRBD1 matching 7 bases. The V gene end was trimmed by 5 bases and the J gene end by 8 bases; junction bases not matched to a gene: 14. In germline, CDR1 is MNHEY, CDR2 SMNVEV (reference sequence). The CDR3 covers 15 residues. CDR3 sequence reads: CASSPTREGAGGYTF. CDR3 bases: TGTGCCAGCAGTCCCACCCGGGAGGGGGCGGGGGGCTACACCTTC.

This clonotype showed up just a few times. This chain joins TRBV28 and TRBJ2-7; 8 nucleotides match TRBD1. V lost 7 bases to trimming and J lost 0 bases; unmatched junction nucleotides: 8. The germline gives CDR1 MDHEN, CDR2 SYDVKM. The CDR3 has 15 amino acids. The CDR3 DNA reads TGTGCCAGCACCCTAGTGGGGACAGGCTCCTACGAGCAGTACTTC. Protein sequence: CASTLVGTGSYEQYF.

This clonotype appeared a few times. The chain is built from TRBV10-3 and TRBJ2-3, with D perhaps being TRBD1 or TRBD2 (5 bases each). CDR1 is ENHRY and CDR2 is SYGVKD in the germline V gene. Between the trimmed V and J ends, which lost 7 bases and 1 base, there was a span of 9 bases. This CDR3 has 13 residues. The CDR3 DNA reads as TGTGCCATCACCCTGGGGGGCACAGATACGCAGTATTTT. Its protein product is CAITLGGTDTQYF.

To note about this clonotype: A junction boundary mismatches the germline segment, possibly from a read error. The chain has TRBV10-3 and TRBJ2-3; D gene unclear. The germline gives CDR1 ENHRY, CDR2 SYGVKD. The CDR3 is 14 residues long. CDR3 bases: TGTACCATCAGTGAGTCGCCAGACACAGATACGCAGTATTTT. It translates to CTISESPDTDTQYF.

This clonotype was detected only a few times. J is TRBJ1-5 and V is TRBV27; D unclear. This CDR3 comprises 17 residues. The germline V and J ends were trimmed by 0 bases and 0 bases, with 12 bases remaining between them. CDR1 is MNHEY, CDR2 SMNVEV, per germline (reference sequence). Here the CDR3 reads CASSLSVADPSNQPQHF. The CDR3 nucleotides are TGTGCCAGCAGTTTATCGGTGGCAGATCCTAGCAATCAGCCCCAGCATTTT.

This clonotype was seen a handful of times. V is TRBV11-2 and J is TRBJ1-6; D possibly corresponds to TRBD1 (6 bases). The CDR3 is 16 residues long. In germline, CDR1 is SGHAT, CDR2 FQNNGV. V was shortened by 5 bases and J by 9 bases, with 20 bases between the two germline ends. Here the CDR3 reads CASSPRAGTSTSPLHF. The CDR3 DNA follows: TGTGCCAGCAGCCCCCGAGCCGGGACAAGCACTTCACCCCTCCACTTT.

The rearrangement links TRBV7-9 to TRBJ2-1; 7 bases match TRBD1. CDR1 and CDR2 (germline): SEHNR, FQNEAQ (reference sequence). The V and J ends lost 5 bases and 1 base, in that order; junction bases with no gene match: 5. The CDR3 sequence is 15 residues long. As DNA, the CDR3 is TGTGCCAGCAGCCCCGAGACAGGGTCCTACAATGAGCAGTTCTTC. It yields the protein CASSPETGSYNEQFF.

Remarks on this clonotype: One junction end disagrees with the germline gene, perhaps due to a read error. The rearrangement joins TRBV20-1 to TRBJ2-1, with D uncertain. The germline gives CDR1 DFQATT, CDR2 SNEGSKA (reference sequence). This CDR3 is 12 amino acids long. CDR3 amino acids: CSAYVAYDEQFF. The CDR3 DNA sequence: TGCAGTGCTTATGTAGCCTACGATGAGCAGTTCTTC.

At least ten counts were recorded for this clonotype. The rearrangement joins TRBV7-8 to TRBJ2-1; the match to TRBD2 covers 11 bases. Trimming at V came to 6 bases and at J to 3 bases, leaving 4 bases not matched to a gene. The CDR3 covers 15 residues. The germline V gene has CDR1 SGHVS and CDR2 FQNEAQ. CDR3 region: CASRLTSGSYNEQFF. The DNA of the CDR3 is TGTGCCAGCAGGTTAACTAGCGGGAGCTACAATGAGCAGTTCTTC.

This sequence joins TRBV29-1 and TRBJ2-3; TRBD2 matches 9 bases. Losses at the gene ends were 2 bases for V and 5 bases for J; bases not matched to a gene: 8. This CDR3 has 15 residues. Looked up from germline, CDR1 is SQVTM and CDR2 is ANQGSEA. CDR3 region: CSVEWASGTRDTQYF. The CDR3 region has the DNA TGCAGCGTTGAATGGGCTAGCGGGACCCGAGATACGCAGTATTTT.

This CDR3 is CSVGEGSSGNTIYF. The CDR3 DNA sequence: TGCAGCGTTGGTGAGGGGTCCTCTGGAAACACCATATATTTT. This chain connects TRBV29-1 to TRBJ1-3; D is perhaps TRBD1 (5 bases). Trimming stripped 4 bases from V and 0 bases from J, with 10 bases between. The CDR3 runs to 14 residues. CDR1 and CDR2 (germline): SQVTM, ANQGSEA.

The gene calls are TRBV7-8 and TRBJ1-2, with D tentatively TRBD1 (5 bases). CDR1 is SGHVS and CDR2 is FQNEAQ in the germline V gene. V lost 1 base to trimming and J lost 4 bases, with 10 bases between them. The CDR3 has 14 residues. CDR3 protein: CASSLETQGYGYTF. The DNA for the CDR3 is TGTGCCAGCAGCTTAGAAACCCAGGGCTATGGCTACACCTTC.

This clonotype was counted only a few times. The V call is TRBV5-1, the J call TRBJ2-1, with D hard to call. V shed 0 bases and J shed 3 bases, with 10 bases lying between them. This CDR3 comprises 15 residues. Germline V CDR1 and CDR2: SGHRS, YFSETQ. The CDR3 sequence: CASSLESGIYNEQFF. The CDR3 nucleotides are TGCGCCAGCAGCTTGGAGTCGGGCATCTACAATGAGCAGTTCTTC. The whole variable domain, filled in from reference TRBV5-1 and TRBJ2-1, reads KAGVTQTPRYLIKTRGQQVTLSCSPISGHRSVSWYQQTPGQGLQFLFEYFSETQRNKGNFPGRFSGRQFSNSRSEMNVSTLELGDSALYLCASSLESGIYNEQFFGPGTRLTVL.

This clonotype was seen a few times. This rearrangement joins TRBV7-9 to TRBJ1-2; no definite D call. From germline, CDR1 is SEHNR and CDR2 FQNEAQ (reference sequence). This CDR3 is built from 17 residues. Trimming took off 4 bases at V and 1 base at J, with 19 bases between the two ends. DNA of the CDR3: TGTGCCAGCAGCTCAAGGGATGAGGGAAATTTTAACTATGGCTACACCTTC. This sequence encodes CASSSRDEGNFNYGYTF.